This section outlines one T cell receptor beta chain sequence together with its context. The CDR3 contains 11 residues. Production of TCR cDNA was by 5'RACE template switching, which also added a universal primer site and UMIs. TCRdb passed the 5' RACE reads through MiXCR, listing each CDR3 protein once. The sample includes under 600,000 distinct CDR3 sequences, 20% to 25% of them seen just once. This sample stems from a study of T cells after yellow fever vaccination. The chain uses TRBV21-1 and TRBJ1-1. TRBV21-1 is given as a pseudogene. The material sequenced was PBMCs, taken approximately 20 days after the first yellow fever vaccination. This sequence originates from a man younger than 30 who received the YFV17D yellow fever vaccine. The CDR3 loop reads CASDPYTEAFF. In nucleotides, the CDR3 is TGTGCCAGCGACCCATACACTGAAGCTTTCTTT.